This T cell receptor beta chain was sequenced in a study of post-analysis software for immune sequencing data. Study as a whole: Secondary progressive, relapsing-remitting and progressive-relapsing multiple sclerosis were among the included disease courses.

The sample holds a few counts of this clonotype. The antigen is undetermined. The CDR3 sequence is 13 residues long. CDR1 and CDR2 from the germline V gene are SEHNR and FQNEAQ (reference sequence). V was clipped by 8 bases and J by 12 bases, with 20 bases between them. The library was made from cDNA and included unique molecular identifiers. Each batch of 1 to 10 million T cells produced 490,000 or so cDNA molecules. One entry per CDR3 protein results from TCRdb running MiXCR on the PCR reads. The sample includes about 540,000 distinct CDR3 sequences, around a third of them seen just once. Points from the study as a whole: Those samples that were prepared in the same batch co-clustered strongly by F measure. Multiple sclerosis patients had significantly lower normalized Chao1 diversity than controls. Patients had higher frequencies than controls of roughly five TRBV segments, including TRBV5-6, TRBV5-1 and TRBV20-1.

The receptor comes from a girl younger than 18 with multiple sclerosis. J is TRBJ2-1 and V is TRBV7-9; D is ambiguous. Sequencing used blood. The CDR3 region is CASGAGRQARQFF. The CDR3 coding sequence is TGTGCCAGCGGAGCTGGTCGGCAGGCAAGGCAGTTCTTC.